A selection of T cell receptor beta chains follows, all from one sample in a study of CD8+CD57+ T cells in acquired aplastic anemia. TCRdb ran MiXCR on the reads and lists one entry per CDR3 protein. The sample yields about 400,000 distinct CDR3 sequences, 65% to 75% seen once. The sequencing input was sorted CD4+, CD8+, or CD8+CD57+ T cells (not recorded which) from PBMCs. The receptor set was obtained from a human donor in good health, serving as a control. Both conserved end residues are part of each CDR3. Fields, in order: CDR3 protein, CDR3 DNA, V gene, J gene, D gene, clone size. The D gene is left open where the match is weak. Clone sizes are given selectively: once, few, many, or a class where the clone is expanded.

CSWTGGLNTEAFF	TGCAGCTGGACAGGGGGTCTGAACACTGAAGCTTTCTTT	TRBV29-1	TRBJ1-1	TRBD1	.
CASCRDNYSYEQYF	TGTGCCAGCTGCAGGGACAACTACTCCTACGAGCAGTACTTC	TRBV7-2	TRBJ2-7	.	many
CATSDSGTNYGYTF	TGTGCCACCAGTGACTCCGGGACCAACTATGGCTACACCTTC	TRBV24-1	TRBJ1-2	.	.
CASSATGVNQPQHF	TGTGCCAGCTCAGCTACAGGGGTAAATCAGCCCCAGCATTTT	TRBV18	TRBJ1-5	TRBD1	few
CASALSAGDGYTF	TGTGCCAGCGCACTTTCGGCGGGGGATGGCTACACCTTC	TRBV12-3/TRBV12-4	TRBJ1-2	.	once
CASSLAYRGRMNTEAFF	TGTGCCAGCAGCTTAGCCTACAGGGGACGAATGAACACTGAAGCTTTCTTT	TRBV7-8	TRBJ1-1	TRBD1	.
CASSSTAGGGLETQYF	TGTGCCAGCAGCTCAACAGCGGGGGGCGGTCTAGAGACCCAGTACTTC	TRBV15	TRBJ2-5	TRBD2	.
CASSEQGGDEKLFF	TGTGCCAGCAGTGAACAGGGCGGGGATGAAAAACTGTTTTTT	TRBV2	TRBJ1-4	.	few
CASSLNGRTEAFFF	TGTGCCAGCAGCTTAAACGGACGTACTGAAGCTTTCTTTTTT	TRBV12-3/TRBV12-4	TRBJ1-6	.	.
CANYGYTF	TGTGCTAACTATGGCTACACCTTC	TRBV10-3	TRBJ1-2	.	many
CASSPGPRKTEAFF	TGTGCCAGCTCACCAGGCCCCCGGAAAACTGAAGCTTTCTTT	TRBV18	TRBJ1-1	.	few
CASSSRQALNTEAFF	TGTGCCAGCAGCTCTAGGCAGGCCCTTAATACTGAAGCTTTCTTT	TRBV7-2	TRBJ1-1	.	.
CASSYQTGTETGGEKLFF	TGTGCCAGCAGCTACCAGACAGGGACCGAGACAGGCGGCGAAAAACTGTTTTTT	TRBV7-3	TRBJ1-4	TRBD1	.
CASSQEDGGEAQYF	TGTGCCAGCAGCCAAGAGGACGGGGGGGAGGCCCAGTACTTC	TRBV5-4	TRBJ2-5	TRBD2	.
CSAPTGGSGTEAFF	TGCAGTGCGCCGACAGGGGGCTCAGGTACTGAAGCTTTCTTT	TRBV20-1	TRBJ1-1	TRBD1	many
CAISEGGETQYF	TGTGCCATCAGTGAGGGGGGGGAGACCCAGTACTTC	TRBV10-3	TRBJ2-5	.	.
CAWSRGSAGNQPQHF	TGTGCCTGGAGCCGGGGAAGCGCCGGGAATCAGCCCCAGCATTTT	TRBV30	TRBJ1-5	.	.
CASSLDRGLLTNEFF	TGTGCCAGCAGCTTAGACAGGGGTCTCTTAACTAATGAATTTTTT	TRBV7-2	TRBJ2-2	TRBD1	.
CAIRADRGNTGELFF	TGTGCCATCAGAGCGGACAGGGGGAACACCGGGGAGCTGTTTTTT	TRBV10-3	TRBJ2-2	TRBD1	many
CAISDPGTFSYEQYF	TGTGCCATCAGTGACCCCGGGACTTTTAGCTACGAGCAGTACTTC	TRBV10-3	TRBJ2-7	.	.
CASSETRELYGYTF	TGTGCCAGCAGTGAGACAAGGGAACTCTATGGCTACACCTTC	TRBV12-3/TRBV12-4	TRBJ1-2	.	few
CASSRPPQGLPYEQYF	TGTGCCAGCAGTCGGCCTCCACAGGGCCTTCCCTACGAGCAGTACTTC	TRBV27	TRBJ2-7	.	.
CSAQGGTEQYF	TGCAGTGCCCAGGGGGGTACCGAGCAGTACTTC	TRBV29-1	TRBJ2-7	.	.
CATSESSGNTIYF	TGTGCCACCTCAGAAAGCTCTGGAAACACCATATATTTT	TRBV24-1	TRBJ1-3	.	few
CASSFQGQDDEQYF	TGTGCCAGCAGTTTCCAGGGACAGGATGACGAGCAGTACTTC	TRBV12-3/TRBV12-4	TRBJ2-7	TRBD1	.
CASSLFREDGYTF	TGTGCCAGCAGCTTATTCAGGGAGGATGGCTACACCTTC	TRBV7-2	TRBJ1-2	.	many
CASSLVQGPNESLFF	TGCGCCAGCAGCTTAGTCCAGGGTCCTAATGAAAGCCTGTTTTTT	TRBV7-2	TRBJ1-4	.	once
CATSRAGGGGAVFQYF	TGTGCCACCAGCAGAGCGGGTGGCGGGGGGGCGGTGTTTCAGTACTTC	TRBV15	TRBJ2-4	TRBD2	once
CASEGGARNGYTF	TGTGCCAGCGAAGGCGGAGCCCGCAATGGCTACACCTTC	TRBV11-2	TRBJ1-2	.	.
CASIRDGPDTQYF	TGTGCCAGCATTCGGGACGGACCAGATACGCAGTATTTT	TRBV2	TRBJ2-3	.	.
CASSQRFRAYEQYF	TGTGCCAGCAGCCAACGATTCCGTGCCTACGAGCAGTACTTC	TRBV5-8	TRBJ2-7	.	once
CSAKLGLSLYNEQFF	TGCAGTGCTAAGCTCGGACTATCCCTATACAATGAGCAGTTCTTC	TRBV20-1	TRBJ2-1	.	.
CASSRGAGANVLTF	TGTGCCAGTAGTAGGGGAGCTGGGGCCAACGTCCTGACTTTC	TRBV19	TRBJ2-6	.	many
CASSEAGHSYNSPLHF	TGTGCCAGCAGTGAGGCGGGACACTCCTATAATTCACCCCTCCACTTT	TRBV25-1	TRBJ1-6	.	many
CASSKVAGDPQPHTQYF	TGTGCCAGCAGCAAGGTCGCAGGGGATCCTCAGCCCCATACGCAGTATTTT	TRBV7-2	TRBJ2-3	.	once
CASTQGYDNSPHHF	TGTGCCAGTACCCAAGGGTACGATAATTCACCCCACCACTTC	TRBV25-1	TRBJ2-7	.	.
CSVGTFSDTPAFF	TGCAGCGTTGGGACGTTTTCAGACACTCCCGCTTTCTTT	TRBV29-1	TRBJ1-1	.	once
CASSPTATANEKLFF	TGTGCCAGCAGCCCGACCGCGACGGCTAATGAAAAACTGTTTTTT	TRBV5-1	TRBJ1-4	.	.
CASRSRARGMYNEQFF	TGTGCCAGCAGATCCAGGGCGAGGGGGATGTACAATGAGCAGTTCTTC	TRBV5-8	TRBJ2-1	.	.
CASGQGFNQPQHF	TGTGCCAGTGGACAGGGTTTTAATCAGCCCCAGCATTTT	TRBV2	TRBJ1-5	TRBD1	many
CGSSWTGGADGYTF	TGTGGCAGCTCCTGGACAGGGGGCGCCGATGGCTACACCTTC	TRBV18	TRBJ1-2	TRBD1	.
CSARSLPLGYTF	TGCAGTGCTAGGTCTCTTCCCCTAGGCTACACTTTC	TRBV20-1	TRBJ1-2	.	.
CASSWDRGLGNQPQHF	TGTGCCAGCAGCTGGGACAGGGGGCTAGGCAATCAGCCCCAGCATTTT	TRBV7-4	TRBJ1-5	TRBD1	many
CASRSQRGGTGSKYF	TGTGCCAGCAGATCCCAGCGGGGCGGCACAGGTTCGAAGTATTTT	TRBV2	TRBJ2-3	TRBD2	.
CASSLGGDEQYF	TGTGCCAGCAGTTTAGGGGGAGACGAGCAGTACTTC	TRBV12-3/TRBV12-4	TRBJ2-7	.	few
CASSPSLEEAFF	TGTGCCAGCAGCCCCTCTCTGGAGGAAGCTTTCTTT	TRBV7-2	TRBJ1-1	.	many
CASSLDSGWASGREETQYF	TGTGCCAGCAGCTTAGACTCCGGCTGGGCGAGCGGGCGAGAAGAGACCCAGTACTTC	TRBV7-6	TRBJ2-5	.	many
CASSTIRGGAGNQPQHF	TGTGCCAGTAGCACGATCAGAGGGGGCGCGGGCAATCAGCCCCAGCATTTT	TRBV19	TRBJ1-5	TRBD1	many
CASTNRLISGEQYF	TGTGCCAGCACTAATCGGCTAATTTCGGGTGAGCAGTACTTC	TRBV12-3/TRBV12-4	TRBJ2-7	.	many
CASSLGRTNYGYTF	TGTGCCAGCAGTTTAGGGCGTACAAACTATGGCTACACCTTC	TRBV7-8	TRBJ1-2	.	.